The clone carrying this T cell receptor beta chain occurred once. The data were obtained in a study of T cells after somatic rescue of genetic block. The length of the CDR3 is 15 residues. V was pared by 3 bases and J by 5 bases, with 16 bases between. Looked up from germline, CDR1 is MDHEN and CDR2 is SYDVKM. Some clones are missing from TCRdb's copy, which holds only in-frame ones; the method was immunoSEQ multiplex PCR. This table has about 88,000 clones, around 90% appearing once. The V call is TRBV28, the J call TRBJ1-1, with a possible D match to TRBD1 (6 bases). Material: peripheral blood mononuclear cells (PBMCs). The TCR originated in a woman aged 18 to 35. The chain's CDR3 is CASSFGGGSWTEAFF. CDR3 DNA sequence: TGTGCCAGCAGTTTTGGAGGGGGTAGTTGGACTGAAGCTTTCTTT.